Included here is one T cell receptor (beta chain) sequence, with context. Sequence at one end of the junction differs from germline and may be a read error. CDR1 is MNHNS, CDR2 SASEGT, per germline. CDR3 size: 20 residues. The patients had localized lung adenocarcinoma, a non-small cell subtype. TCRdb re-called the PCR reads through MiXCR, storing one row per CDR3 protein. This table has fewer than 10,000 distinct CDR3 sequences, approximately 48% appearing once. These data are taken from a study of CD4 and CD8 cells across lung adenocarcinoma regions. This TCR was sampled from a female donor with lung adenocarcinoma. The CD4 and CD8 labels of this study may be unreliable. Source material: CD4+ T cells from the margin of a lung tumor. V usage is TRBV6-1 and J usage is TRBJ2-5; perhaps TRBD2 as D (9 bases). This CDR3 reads CASSPLGRGLSREGPGILYF. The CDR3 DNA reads TGTGCCAGCAGTCCCCTGGGCAGGGGGCTTTCGCGGGAGGGTCCCGGGATCCTGTATTTC.